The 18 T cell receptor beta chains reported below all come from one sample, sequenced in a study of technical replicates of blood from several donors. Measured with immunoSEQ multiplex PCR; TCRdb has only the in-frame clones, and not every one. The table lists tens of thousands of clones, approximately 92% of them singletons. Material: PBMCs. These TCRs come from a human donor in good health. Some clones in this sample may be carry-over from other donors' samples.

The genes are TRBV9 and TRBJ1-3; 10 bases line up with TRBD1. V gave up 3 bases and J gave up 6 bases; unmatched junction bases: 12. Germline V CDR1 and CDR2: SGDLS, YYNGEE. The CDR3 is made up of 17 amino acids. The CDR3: CASSGEGRQGAKNTIYF. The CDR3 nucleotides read TGTGCCAGCAGCGGGGAGGGACGACAGGGGGCGAAAAACACCATATATTTT. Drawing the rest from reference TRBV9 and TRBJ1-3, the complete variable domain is DSGVTQTPKHLITATGQRVTLRCSPRSGDLSVYWYQQSLDQGLQFLIQYYNGEERAKGNILERFSAQQFPDLHSELNLSSLELGDSALYFCASSGEGRQGAKNTIYFGEGSWLTVV.

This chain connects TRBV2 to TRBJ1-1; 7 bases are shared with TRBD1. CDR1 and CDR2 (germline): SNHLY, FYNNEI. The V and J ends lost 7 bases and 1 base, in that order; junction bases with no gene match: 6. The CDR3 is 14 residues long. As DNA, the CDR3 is TGTGCCAGCATCCTTGACAGGGCGAACACTGAAGCTTTCTTT. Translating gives CASILDRANTEAFF. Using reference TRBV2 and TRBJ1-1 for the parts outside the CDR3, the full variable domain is EPEVTQTPSHQVTQMGQEVILRCVPISNHLYFYWYRQILGQKVEFLVSFYNNEISEKSEIFDDQFSVERPDGSNFTLKIRSTKLEDSAMYFCASILDRANTEAFFGQGTRLTVV.

As DNA, the CDR3 is TGTGCCAGCAGCGGGGGGACAGGGTATTATGGCTACACCTTC. Translating it yields CASSGGTGYYGYTF. V usage is TRBV9 and J usage is TRBJ1-2, with TRBD1 matching 9 bases. The germline CDR1 and CDR2 sequences are SGDLS and YYNGEE. Trimming at V came to 3 bases and at J to 5 bases, leaving 5 bases not matched to a gene. The CDR3 sequence is 14 residues long.

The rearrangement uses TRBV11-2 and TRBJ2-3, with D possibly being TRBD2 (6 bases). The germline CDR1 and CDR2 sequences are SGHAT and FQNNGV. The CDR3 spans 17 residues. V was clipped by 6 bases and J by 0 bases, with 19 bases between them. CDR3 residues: CASRTFGGETSTDTQYF. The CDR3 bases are TGTGCCAGCAGGACCTTTGGCGGGGAGACTAGCACAGATACGCAGTATTTT.

CDR3 protein: CASSSPGGETQYF. The CDR3 DNA follows: TGCGCCAGCAGCTCTCCGGGGGGAGAGACCCAGTACTTC. The rearrangement joins TRBV5-1 to TRBJ2-5; TRBD2 aligns across 7 bases. In germline, CDR1 is SGHRS, CDR2 YFSETQ. The CDR3 contains 13 residues. The V segment lost 3 bases and the J segment 4 bases; nucleotides outside the gene matches: 3.

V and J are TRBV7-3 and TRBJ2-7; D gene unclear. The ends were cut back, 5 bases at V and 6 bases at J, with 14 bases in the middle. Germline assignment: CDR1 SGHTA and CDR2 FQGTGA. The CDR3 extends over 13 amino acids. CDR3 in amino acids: CASSPTPGGEQYF. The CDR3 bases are TGTGCCAGCAGCCCAACCCCGGGTGGCGAGCAGTACTTC. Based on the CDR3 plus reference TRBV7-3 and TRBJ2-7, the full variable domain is GAGVSQTPSNKVTEKGKYVELRCDPISGHTALYWYRQSLGQGPEFLIYFQGTGAADDSGLPNDRFFAVRPEGSVSTLKIQRTERGDSAVYLCASSPTPGGEQYFGPGTRLTVT.

The CDR3 sequence: CASSLGGNTGELFF. CDR3 sequence (DNA): TGTGCCAGCAGCCTCGGGGGGAACACCGGGGAGCTGTTTTTT. The V call is TRBV6-6, the J call TRBJ2-2, with D possibly matching TRBD2 (6 bases). The CDR3 sequence is 14 residues long. CDR1 is MNHNY and CDR2 is SVGAGI in the germline V gene (reference sequence). V dropped 6 bases and J dropped 1 base, with 9 bases sitting between them.

DNA for the CDR3: TGTGCCAGCAGCCGGACCGGCGGGACTAATGAGCAGTTCTTC. Protein product: CASSRTGGTNEQFF. The genes are TRBV5-4 and TRBJ2-1; possibly TRBD2 for D (6 bases). The CDR3 extends over 14 amino acids. The germline V gene has CDR1 SGHNT and CDR2 YYREEE (reference sequence). With 4 bases removed from V and 7 bases from J, the gap between germline ends came to 15 bases. Combining the CDR3 with reference TRBV5-4 and TRBJ2-1 gives the whole variable domain ETGVTQSPTHLIKTRGQQVTLRCSSQSGHNTVSWYQQALGQGPQFIFQYYREEENGRGNFPPRFSGLQFPNYSSELNVNALELDDSALYLCASSRTGGTNEQFFGPGTRLTVL.

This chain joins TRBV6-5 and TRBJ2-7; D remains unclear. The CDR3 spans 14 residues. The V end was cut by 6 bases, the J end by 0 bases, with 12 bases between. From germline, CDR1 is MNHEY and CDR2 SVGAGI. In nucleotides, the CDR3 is TGTGCCAGCAGCTCTCCCGTTAGCTCCTACGAGCAGTACTTC. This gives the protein CASSSPVSSYEQYF.

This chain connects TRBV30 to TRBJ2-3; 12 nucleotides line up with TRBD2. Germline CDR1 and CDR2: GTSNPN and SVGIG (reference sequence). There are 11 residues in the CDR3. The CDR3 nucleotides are TGTGCGGGACTAGCGGGAGATACGCAGTATTTT. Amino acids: CAGLAGDTQYF.

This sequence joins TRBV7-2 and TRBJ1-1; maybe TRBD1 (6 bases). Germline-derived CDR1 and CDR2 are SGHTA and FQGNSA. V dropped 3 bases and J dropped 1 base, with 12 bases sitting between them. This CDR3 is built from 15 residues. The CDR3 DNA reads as TGTGCCAGCAGCTTTGGAGACAGGAGGAACACTGAAGCTTTCTTT. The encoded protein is CASSFGDRRNTEAFF.

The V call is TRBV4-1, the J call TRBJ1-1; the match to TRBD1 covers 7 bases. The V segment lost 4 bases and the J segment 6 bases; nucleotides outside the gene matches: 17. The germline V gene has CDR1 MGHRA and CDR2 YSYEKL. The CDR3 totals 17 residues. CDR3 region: CASSPSTGTVFRPEAFF. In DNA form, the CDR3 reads TGCGCCAGCAGCCCGTCGACAGGGACTGTATTTCGGCCTGAAGCTTTCTTT.

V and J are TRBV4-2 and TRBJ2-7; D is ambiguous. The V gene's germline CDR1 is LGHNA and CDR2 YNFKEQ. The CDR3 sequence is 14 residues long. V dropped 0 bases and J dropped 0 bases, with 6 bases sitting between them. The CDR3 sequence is CASSQEYGSYEQYF. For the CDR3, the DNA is TGTGCCAGCAGCCAAGAGTACGGCTCCTACGAGCAGTACTTC.

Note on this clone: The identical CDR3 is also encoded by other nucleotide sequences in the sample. The CDR3 DNA is TGCGCCAGCAGCCCCAGCGGGGGTTACAATGAGCAGTTCTTC. Its protein is CASSPSGGYNEQFF. The gene calls are TRBV5-1 and TRBJ2-1; 8 bases line up with TRBD2. The CDR3 is 14 amino acids. Germline V gene data show CDR1 as SGHRS and CDR2 as YFSETQ. V lost 4 bases, J lost 4 bases, and 4 bases stayed unmatched.

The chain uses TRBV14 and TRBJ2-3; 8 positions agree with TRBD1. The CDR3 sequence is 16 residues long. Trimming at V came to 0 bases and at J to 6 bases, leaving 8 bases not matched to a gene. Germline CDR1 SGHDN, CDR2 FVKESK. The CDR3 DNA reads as TGTGCCAGCAGCCAAGATAGGCCAGGGGGCAAGGATACGCAGTATTTT. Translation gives CASSQDRPGGKDTQYF.

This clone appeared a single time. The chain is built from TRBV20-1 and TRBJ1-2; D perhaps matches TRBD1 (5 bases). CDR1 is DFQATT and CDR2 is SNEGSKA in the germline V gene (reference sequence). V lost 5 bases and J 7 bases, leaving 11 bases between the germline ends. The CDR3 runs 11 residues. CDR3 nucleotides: TGCAGTGCTCGGGGGGAGGTTGGCTACACCTTC. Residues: CSARGEVGYTF.

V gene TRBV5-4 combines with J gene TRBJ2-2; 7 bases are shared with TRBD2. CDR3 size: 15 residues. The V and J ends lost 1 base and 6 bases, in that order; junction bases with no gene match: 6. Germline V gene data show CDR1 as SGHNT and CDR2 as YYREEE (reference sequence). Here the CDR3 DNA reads TGTGCCAGCAGCTTGTATAGGACTAGTGCCGGGGAGCTGTTTTTT. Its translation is CASSLYRTSAGELFF.

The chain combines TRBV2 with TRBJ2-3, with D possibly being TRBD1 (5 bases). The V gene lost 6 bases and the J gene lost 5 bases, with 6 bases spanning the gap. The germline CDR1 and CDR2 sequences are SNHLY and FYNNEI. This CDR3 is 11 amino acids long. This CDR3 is CASRQEDTQYF. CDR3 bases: TGTGCCAGCAGACAGGAAGATACGCAGTATTTT.